This T cell receptor (beta chain) is from a study of CD8 T cells in Susac syndrome. The CDR3 is made up of 16 amino acids. RNA, at about 0.45 to 1 ug, was reverse transcribed with random hexamers. TCRdb used MiXCR to reprocess the immunoSEQ multiplex PCR reads, holding one entry per CDR3 protein. This sample has 90,000 to 150,000 distinct CDR3 sequences, with 93% found just once. Sample: CD4+ T cells from PBMCs. The receptor comes from a human donor with multiple sclerosis. This chain connects TRBV21-1 to TRBJ2-1; the tabulated D call, TRBD1, remains unverified against the DNA. TRBV21-1 is annotated as a pseudogene. The CDR3, as DNA: TGTGCCAGCAGTGACCCGGGGCCACAACTCTACAATGAGCAGTTCTTC. Translation gives CASSDPGPQLYNEQFF.